The clone carrying this TCR beta chain was picked up a small number of times. Template material for amplifying TCR beta CDR3 regions consisted of RNA transcripts. An initial round of RT-PCR targeting the TCR CDR3 relied on the HTBI primer set. TCRdb processed the multiplex PCR reads anew with MiXCR; each CDR3 protein has one entry. Of over 500,000 distinct CDR3 sequences listed, roughly 15% are singletons. The V gene end was trimmed by 0 bases and the J gene end by 4 bases; junction bases not matched to a gene: 7. The length of the CDR3 is 17 residues. CDR1 is LNHDA, CDR2 SQIVND, per germline (reference sequence). The entry originates in a study of T cells in Graves' hyperthyroidism and ophthalmopathy. Study-level background: Peripheral blood collection took place at initial diagnosis, before any treatment.

Sequencing input: blood. This TCR came from a woman aged 40-49 years with Graves' hyperthyroidism. V and J are TRBV19 and TRBJ2-1; 9 positions agree with TRBD2. The chain's CDR3 is CASSIDRAGGRYNEQFF. The CDR3 DNA reads TGTGCCAGTAGTATAGATCGGGCGGGAGGGAGATACAATGAGCAGTTCTTC.